Listed here are 5 T cell receptor beta chains from one sample, sequenced in a study of T cells in tuberculosis. Sorting used thawed, overnight-rested PBMC stained with anti-CD3, a viability dye and GMM-loaded CD1B tetramer. CD1B tetramers were loaded with Rhodococcus equi-derived C32 glucose monomycolate. The repertoire was sequenced with immunoSEQ multiplex PCR; TCRdb's copy has only in-frame clones and lacks some. The table lists some 90,000 clones, roughly 93% of them singletons. Sequenced material: CD1b-GMM tetramer-negative cells sorted from PBMCs. The receptors shown here come from an adult woman with latent tuberculosis.

This chain links TRBV5-1 with TRBJ1-1; 9 bases line up with TRBD1. The length of the CDR3 is 14 residues. Per germline, CDR1 SGHRS and CDR2 YFSETQ. Trimming at V came to 4 bases and at J to 1 base, leaving 2 bases not matched to a gene. The DNA for the CDR3 is TGCGCCAGCAGCAAGGACAGGGGGAACACTGAAGCTTTCTTT. This sequence encodes CASSKDRGNTEAFF.

V usage is TRBV11-2 and J usage is TRBJ1-1; no clear D. The CDR3 sequence is 15 residues long. The germline CDR1 and CDR2 sequences are SGHAT and FQNNGV. V was shortened by 1 base and J by 1 base, with 10 bases between the two germline ends. Written as DNA, the CDR3 is TGTGCCAGCAGCTTAGTGGCCGGGTCGAACACTGAAGCTTTCTTT. It yields the protein CASSLVAGSNTEAFF. The complete variable domain, with remaining parts taken from reference TRBV11-2 and TRBJ1-1, reads EAGVAQSPRYKIIEKRQSVAFWCNPISGHATLYWYQQILGQGPKLLIQFQNNGVVDDSQLPKDRFSAERLKGVDSTLKIQPAKLEDSAVYLCASSLVAGSNTEAFFGQGTRLTVV.

This chain uses TRBV2 with TRBJ2-4; weak D call: TRBD1 (6 bases). The CDR3 spans 17 residues. Germline CDR1 reads SNHLY; CDR2 reads FYNNEI. The V end lost 1 base, the J end lost 0 bases, and 13 bases lay between the germline ends. This chain's CDR3 is CASSEERTVIAKNIQYF. In DNA, the CDR3 is TGTGCCAGCAGTGAAGAACGGACAGTTATAGCCAAAAACATTCAGTACTTC.

The chain links TRBV10-3 to TRBJ1-2; 8 nucleotides align to TRBD1. There are 11 residues in the CDR3. Germline CDR1 and CDR2: ENHRY and SYGVKD. The J segment lost 8 bases and the V segment lost 10 bases, leaving 6 bases of the junction unmatched. CDR3 in amino acids: CATKTGGGYTF. The CDR3 DNA reads as TGTGCCACCAAAACAGGGGGGGGCTACACCTTC.

V usage is TRBV5-4 and J usage is TRBJ1-2, with D possibly TRBD1 on 6 matching bases. V was trimmed by 4 bases and J by 3 bases, leaving 13 bases between them. The germline gives CDR1 SGHNT, CDR2 YYREEE (reference sequence). The CDR3 totals 14 residues. This CDR3 reads CASSPRQEYYGYTF. The CDR3 DNA follows: TGTGCCAGCAGCCCGCGACAGGAATACTATGGCTACACCTTC. Full variable domain (remainder filled in from reference TRBV5-4 and TRBJ1-2): ETGVTQSPTHLIKTRGQQVTLRCSSQSGHNTVSWYQQALGQGPQFIFQYYREEENGRGNFPPRFSGLQFPNYSSELNVNALELDDSALYLCASSPRQEYYGYTFGSGTRLTVV.